One sample yielded the 19 T cell receptor delta chains listed below, sequenced in a study of Vδ1+ human thymocytes. The template was reverse-transcribed extracted RNA. Multiplex PCR used pooled V-gene forward primers and a constant-region reverse primer to amplify CDR3s. TCRdb redid the clone calls on the multiplex PCR reads with CATT. Seen here are approximately 58,000 delta-chain clones, about 15% observed once, and the top ten hold about 0.4%. Study outcomes and limitations: In the thymus, TRG and TRD repertoires looked highly polyclonal with Gaussian CDR3 lengths.

Antigen specificity for these receptors is unknown. The source material was Vdelta1+ gamma-delta thymocytes from the thymus. Specified subset: FACS-sorted CD3+ TCRalphabeta- TCRVdelta1+ TCRVdelta2- thymocytes. Receptor source: a girl under three years old who had congenital heart surgery.

This sequence joins TRDV1 and TRDJ1; D is possibly TRDD2 or TRDD3 (6 bases each). CDR1 and CDR2 from the germline V gene are TSWWSYY and QGS. The V gene lost 6 bases and the J gene lost 0 bases, with 32 bases spanning the gap. The CDR3 loop spans 21 amino acids. CDR3 DNA: TGTGCTCTTGGACAACAGGGCCCCATCCTACACCTGGGGACGTACACCGATAAACTCATCTTT. Translation gives CALGQQGPILHLGTYTDKLIF.

The chain combines TRDV1 with TRDJ1; possibly TRDD3 for D (10 bases). Germline V lookup: CDR1 TSWWSYY, CDR2 QGS. With 3 bases removed from V and 2 bases from J, the gap between germline ends came to 28 bases. This CDR3 is 20 amino acids long. The CDR3 nucleotides are TGTGCTCTTGGGGAGGGCCTTCCTACGGGGGATACGAAGGGAACCGATAAACTCATCTTT. Protein sequence: CALGEGLPTGDTKGTDKLIF.

This chain links TRDV1 with TRDJ1, with 8 positions matching TRDD3. CDR3 length: 17 amino acids. Per germline, CDR1 TSWWSYY and CDR2 QGS. The V segment lost 2 bases and the J segment 1 base; nucleotides outside the gene matches: 9. The CDR3: CALGENPYWGPTDKLIF. For the CDR3, the DNA is TGTGCTCTTGGGGAAAACCCGTACTGGGGGCCCACCGATAAACTCATCTTT.

The rearrangement uses TRDV1 and TRDJ1; 12 bases are shared with TRDD3. The germline V gene has CDR1 TSWWSYY and CDR2 QGS. CDR3 size: 24 residues. After removal of 0 bases from V and 0 bases from J, the junction contained 23 bases not matched to a gene. CDR3 bases: TGTGCTCTTGGGGAACTTCTCTCCGAAGCCGGTGAGACTGGGGGATACCCCTACACCGATAAACTCATCTTT. It codes for CALGELLSEAGETGGYPYTDKLIF.

This chain links TRDV1 with TRDJ1, with 7 bases aligning to TRDD2. Trimming cost V 2 bases and J 1 base; bases outside gene matches: 28. In germline, CDR1 is TSWWSYY, CDR2 QGS. CDR3 length: 23 amino acids. The CDR3 bases are TGTGCTCTTGGGGAATATCCCCCCGTTCCTACGGTAGTTCTCATACCTAGCACCGATAAACTCATCTTT. Translation gives CALGEYPPVPTVVLIPSTDKLIF.

The chain carries TRDV1 and TRDJ1; 9 nucleotides line up with TRDD3. This CDR3 has 22 residues. After removal of 2 bases from V and 0 bases from J, the junction contained 22 bases not matched to a gene. Germline-derived CDR1 and CDR2 are TSWWSYY and QGS. CDR3 nucleotides: TGTGCTCTTGGGGAAACTTCCAGGACCCTTACTGGGGGAGACCTTTACACCGATAAACTCATCTTT. This translates into CALGETSRTLTGGDLYTDKLIF.

This clone was counted a few times. The chain has TRDV1 and TRDJ1; 8 positions match TRDD2. CDR3 size: 21 residues. The germline V gene encodes CDR1 TSWWSYY and CDR2 QGS. V shed 2 bases, J shed 4 bases, and the junction held 24 bases outside the gene matches. The CDR3: CALGERILRTSYSSGNDKLIF. The CDR3 bases are TGTGCTCTTGGGGAAAGAATATTGAGGACTTCCTACTCTTCGGGGAACGATAAACTCATCTTT.

J is TRDJ1 and V is TRDV2; 7 positions agree with TRDD3. CDR1 GEAIGNYY and CDR2 EKD come from the germline V gene. This CDR3 comprises 18 residues. V lost 3 bases and J lost 0; bases outside the gene matches: 15. The CDR3, as DNA: TGTGCCTGTGACCCGGAGCGGTACTGGGGAACGTACACCGATAAACTCATCTTT. The encoded protein is CACDPERYWGTYTDKLIF.

The gene calls are TRDV1 and TRDJ1, with 9 bases that match TRDD3. Per germline, CDR1 TSWWSYY and CDR2 QGS. V was clipped by 3 bases and J by 5 bases; unmatched bases: 7. This CDR3 region has 15 residues. The chain's CDR3 is CALGDPIGDTDKLIF. The CDR3 coding sequence is TGTGCTCTTGGGGACCCCATTGGGGATACGGATAAACTCATCTTT.

The rearrangement joins TRDV1 to TRDJ1; 10 bases are shared with TRDD3. This CDR3 is built from 23 residues. Germline V gives CDR1 TSWWSYY, CDR2 QGS. V lost 6 bases, J lost 0 bases, and 28 bases stayed unmatched. CDR3 protein: CALGPSFHVVKRTGGCDTDKLIF. The CDR3 DNA is TGTGCTCTTGGACCATCCTTCCATGTGGTCAAACGTACTGGGGGATGCGACACCGATAAACTCATCTTT.

The rearrangement uses TRDV1 and TRDJ1; 7 nucleotides line up with TRDD3. Germline CDR1 TSWWSYY, CDR2 QGS. J was trimmed by 5 bases and V by 1 base; bases with no gene match: 16. The CDR3 has 18 residues. Written as DNA, the CDR3 is TGTGCTCTTGGGGAACCGCATGGGACTGGGGTCTCGGTTGATAAACTCATCTTT. It yields the protein CALGEPHGTGVSVDKLIF.

This rearrangement joins TRDV1 to TRDJ1; 10 bases align to TRDD3. Trimming at V came to 3 bases and at J to 0 bases, leaving 19 bases not matched to a gene. CDR3 length: 21 residues. Germline V lookup: CDR1 TSWWSYY, CDR2 QGS. This chain's CDR3 is CALGDLSRVPLTGGYTDKLIF. In nucleotides, the CDR3 is TGTGCTCTTGGGGACCTCAGCCGAGTTCCGCTTACTGGGGGATACACCGATAAACTCATCTTT.

The J gene is TRDJ1, the V gene TRDV1; D is unclear. Germline V gene sequence: CDR1 TSWWSYY, CDR2 QGS. CDR3 length: 15 residues. V gave up 8 bases and J gave up 3 bases, with 19 bases separating them. The CDR3 DNA reads TGTGCTCTTACGCTCCGTACTATTGCTGCCGATAAACTCATCTTT. Protein: CALTLRTIAADKLIF.

This clone came up a few times. The chain recombines TRDV1 with TRDJ1; 7 bases are a match to TRDD3. Germline V gene lookup returns CDR1 TSWWSYY and CDR2 QGS. With V trimmed by 1 base and J by 0 bases, 5 bases remained unmatched. CDR3 length: 16 amino acids. The CDR3 nucleotides read TGTGCTCTTGGGGAACATACTGGGGCATACACCGATAAACTCATCTTT. Translated, it gives CALGEHTGAYTDKLIF.

This clone was seen more than once but under ten times. This chain links TRDV1 with TRDJ1; perhaps D is TRDD2 or TRDD3 (8 bases each). CDR3 length equals 19 residues. Germline V CDR1 and CDR2: TSWWSYY, QGS. Trimming removed 3 bases from V and 5 bases from J, with 28 bases in between. CDR3 sequence (DNA): TGTGCTCTTGGGGACCCTCTTCCTACTGGGGGGCTCAGACAGGATAAACTCATCTTT. It encodes CALGDPLPTGGLRQDKLIF.

This rearrangement joins TRDV1 to TRDJ1; 12 bases are shared with TRDD3. V lost 0 bases and J lost 0; bases outside the gene matches: 20. CDR1 and CDR2 (germline): TSWWSYY, QGS. The CDR3 totals 23 residues. The CDR3 nucleotides read TGTGCTCTTGGGGAACTCGGACCTGCCCTCATACTGGGGGATACCCGGTACACCGATAAACTCATCTTT. Amino acids: CALGELGPALILGDTRYTDKLIF.

V gene TRDV1 combines with J gene TRDJ1, with 10 bases identical to TRDD3. With 1 base clipped from V and 10 bases from J, the junction kept 27 bases outside the gene matches. Germline V CDR1 and CDR2: TSWWSYY, QGS. The CDR3 has 21 amino acids. For the CDR3, the DNA is TGTGCTCTTGGGGAACCATTTCTTTCCCACAATTATACAAACTGGGGGATCCGACTCATCTTT. Its protein product is CALGEPFLSHNYTNWGIRLIF.

The chain is built from TRDV1 and TRDJ1; 10 bases fit TRDD3. The V gene end was trimmed by 2 bases and the J gene end by 2 bases; junction bases not matched to a gene: 14. The V gene's germline CDR1 is TSWWSYY and CDR2 QGS. The CDR3 spans 19 residues. DNA of the CDR3: TGTGCTCTTGGGGAAACCCGTCGGGGGATACGCCTGGGAACCGATAAACTCATCTTT. This encodes CALGETRRGIRLGTDKLIF.

This clone has a handful of counts. The rearrangement joins TRDV1 to TRDJ1; D might be TRDD3 (6 bases). Germline V lookup: CDR1 TSWWSYY, CDR2 QGS. The CDR3 has 15 amino acids. Trimming took off 3 bases at V and 11 bases at J, with 22 bases between the two ends. CDR3 region: CALGDFVTPLGVLIF. The CDR3 DNA follows: TGTGCTCTTGGGGACTTTGTCACCCCACTGGGCGTCCTCATCTTT.